This T cell receptor (beta chain) was obtained from a study of patients and donors after allogeneic stem cell transplantation (TCRdb year 2020). V sheds 4 bases and J sheds 4 bases, leaving 13 bases between their ends. The CDR3 contains 14 residues, cysteine and phenylalanine counted. Only the CDR3 portion is preserved as DNA: 42 bases, with reading frame beginning at the first base. Libraries came from RT-PCR. Data came from a NextSeq 550. TCRdb itself trimmed the public reads at Q25 with fastp, ran MiXCR and retained productive beta chains. Rows with one shared CDR3 protein collapse into an entry with the most common genes and DNA. For this sample the table gives roughly 200,000 distinct CDR3 sequences, of which 38% were detected only once. About 9.9% of the sample is held by the ten biggest clonotypes. On this clonotype: The antigen it recognizes is unknown. Base qualities were left out, and no much larger clone turns up one base away.

This receptor chain uses TRBV12-3 or TRBV12-4 and TRBJ1-1; no D gene is confidently identified. Sequenced: blood, either unsorted or a sorted T cell fraction (not recorded which). The clonotype comes from a human donor who was either an allogeneic HSCT recipient or a stem cell or donor lymphocyte infusion donor (not recorded which). It is not recorded whose cells these are; they may come from a transplant donor. The CDR3 reads CASSWMGKGTEAFF. The sequence in DNA is TGTGCCAGCAGTTGGATGGGAAAGGGCACTGAAGCTTTCTTT.